The 10 T cell receptor beta chains reported below all come from one sample, sequenced in a study of OX40 agonist ivuxolimab in advanced cancers. Receptor libraries were prepared by the immunoSEQ multiplex PCR assay. As stored in TCRdb, this immuneACCESS dataset retains in-frame rearrangements with V and J assigned. A fraction of the clones does not appear; measured against another copy, unresolved V genes explain less than half of the discrepancy, and the remainder lacks a known reason. Present in this sample are about 66,000 clones, around 89% of which were seen just once. Together, the top ten hold 13% to 15% of the sample. This sample comprised CD4+ or CD8+ T cells sorted from blood, obtained in a trial of the OX40 agonist ivuxolimab. These receptors originate from an adult with an advanced solid tumor such as melanoma, head and neck, liver or kidney cancer.

Comments on this clone: Because the CDR3's place on the DNA is in doubt, the DNA is left out and the CDR3 is given as listed by TCRdb. The chain couples TRBV29-1 to TRBJ2-7; the table's D call, TRBD1, was not checked against the DNA. The CDR3 length is 14 residues, termini included. Germline CDR1 is SQVTM and CDR2 is ANQGSEA. CDR3 residues: CSGPYRCLPRQEYF.

The rearrangement links TRBV19 to TRBJ1-2; TRBD1 matches 8 bases. The CDR3 sequence is 15 residues long. Germline CDR1 is LNHDA and CDR2 is SQIVND (reference sequence). After removal of 11 bases from V and 7 bases from J, the junction contained 18 bases not matched to a gene. In DNA form, the CDR3 reads TGTGCCTCCGGGGGCCGGGACAGGCTTTTTGCTGGCTACACCTTC. Amino acid sequence: CASGGRDRLFAGYTF.

The chain combines TRBV7-9 with TRBJ1-1; D might be TRBD1 (5 bases). Germline V CDR1 and CDR2: SEHNR, FQNEAQ (reference sequence). The CDR3 runs to 15 residues. Trimming left V 3 bases short and J 5 bases short, with 16 bases between. DNA of the CDR3: TGTGCCAGCAGCTTCCTAGCGGGGGGTAAGACTGAAGCTTTCTTT. Residues: CASSFLAGGKTEAFF.

V and J are TRBV25-1 and TRBJ2-5; unclear D gene. Germline CDR1 and CDR2: MGHDK and SYGVNS. This CDR3 region has 14 residues. Between the trimmed V and J ends, which lost 1 base and 5 bases, there was a span of 11 bases. CDR3 bases: TGTGCCAGCAGTGAATTCGAGCTGGGGGAGACCCAGTACTTC. Translation: CASSEFELGETQYF.

The V call is TRBV19, the J call TRBJ1-5; D is undetermined. CDR3 length equals 13 residues. Trimming pared 3 bases from V and 7 bases from J, leaving 10 bases between. CDR1 is LNHDA and CDR2 is SQIVND in the germline V gene (reference sequence). The CDR3 here is CASSINIAQPQHF. In DNA, the CDR3 is TGTGCCAGTAGTATCAATATCGCCCAGCCCCAGCATTTT.

V and J are TRBV5-1 and TRBJ2-7; 7 bases map to TRBD1. The CDR3 spans 14 residues. Germline V CDR1 and CDR2: SGHRS, YFSETQ. V lost 4 bases and J lost 1; bases outside the gene matches: 5. The CDR3 DNA follows: TGCGCCAGCAGCCTACGGACAGGATCCTACGAGCAGTACTTC. Amino acids: CASSLRTGSYEQYF.

The gene calls are TRBV5-4 and TRBJ2-1, with TRBD2 matching over 14 bases. The germline V gene encodes CDR1 SGHNT and CDR2 YYREEE (reference sequence). This CDR3 spans 14 amino acids. V was clipped by 7 bases and J by 8 bases; unmatched bases: 5. The CDR3 sequence: CASRLAGGPYEQFF. The CDR3 DNA is TGTGCCAGCCGACTAGCGGGAGGGCCCTATGAGCAGTTCTTC.

This clone was counted once. The chain employs TRBV10-3 and TRBJ1-2, with 7 nucleotides matching TRBD1. CDR1 and CDR2 from the germline V gene are ENHRY and SYGVKD. The V segment lost 7 bases and the J segment 6 bases; nucleotides outside the gene matches: 8. The CDR3 runs to 13 residues. The chain's CDR3 is CAINPGTVNGYTF. CDR3 coding DNA: TGTGCCATCAACCCCGGGACAGTTAATGGCTACACCTTC.

The chain joins TRBV18 to TRBJ2-1; D may be TRBD1 (6 bases). Per the germline V gene, CDR1 is KGHSH and CDR2 is LQKENI. CDR3 length: 18 residues. The V end lost 3 bases, the J end lost 0 bases, and 18 bases lay between the germline ends. The CDR3 reads CASSPPGQLVSSYNEQFF. For the CDR3, the DNA is TGTGCCAGCTCACCCCCCGGACAGTTAGTTAGCTCCTACAATGAGCAGTTCTTC.

The chain couples TRBV27 to TRBJ1-1; D ambiguous. CDR1 is MNHEY, CDR2 SMNVEV, per germline (reference sequence). V dropped 6 bases and J dropped 0 bases, with 14 bases sitting between them. This CDR3 contains 15 residues. CDR3 in amino acids: CASSLSEALNTEAFF. The CDR3 nucleotides are TGTGCCAGCAGCCTCTCCGAGGCACTGAACACTGAAGCTTTCTTT.